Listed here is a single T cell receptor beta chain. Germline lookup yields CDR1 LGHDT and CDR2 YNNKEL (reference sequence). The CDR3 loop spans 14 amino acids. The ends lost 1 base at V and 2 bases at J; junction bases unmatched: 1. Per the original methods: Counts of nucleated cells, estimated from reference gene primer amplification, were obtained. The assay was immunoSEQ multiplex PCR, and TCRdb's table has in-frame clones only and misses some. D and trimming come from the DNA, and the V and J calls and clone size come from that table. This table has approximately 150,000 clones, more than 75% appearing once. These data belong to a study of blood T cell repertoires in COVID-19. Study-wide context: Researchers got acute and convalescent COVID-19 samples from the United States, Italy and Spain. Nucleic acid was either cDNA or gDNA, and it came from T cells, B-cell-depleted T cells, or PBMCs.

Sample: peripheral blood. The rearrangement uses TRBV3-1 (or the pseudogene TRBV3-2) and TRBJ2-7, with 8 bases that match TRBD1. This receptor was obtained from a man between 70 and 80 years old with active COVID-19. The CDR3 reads CASSQGQGTYEQYF. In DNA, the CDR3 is TGTGCCAGCAGCCAAGGACAGGGGACCTACGAGCAGTACTTC.